These 2 T cell receptor beta chains were all obtained from the same sample, sequenced in a study of blood T cells in healthy people across ages. Through a sample-barcoded 5' primer and a J-beta primer mix, a second PCR was run for roughly 6 to 12 cycles. MiXCR was run by TCRdb on the 5' RACE reads, yielding one entry per CDR3 protein. This sample has 1 million to 1.2 million distinct CDR3 sequences, with roughly two fifths found just once. The specimen was blood. The receptors were gathered from a man younger than 30 in good health.

This sequence joins TRBV10-3 and TRBJ2-3; 9 bases align to TRBD1. With 0 bases clipped from V and 3 bases from J, the junction kept 1 base outside the gene matches. This CDR3 has 15 residues. The germline gives CDR1 ENHRY, CDR2 SYGVKD. The CDR3 sequence: CAISESGTGTDTQYF. The DNA for the CDR3 is TGTGCCATCAGTGAGTCGGGGACAGGGACAGATACGCAGTATTTT.

Of note for this clonotype: Its ends do not fully match the called genes, so a read error is possible. The chain employs TRBV7-2 and TRBJ1-1, with 7 nucleotides matching TRBD1. This CDR3 has 14 amino acids. Germline lookup yields CDR1 SGHTA and CDR2 FQGNSA. CDR3 sequence reads: CVSSPRQGSAEAFF. CDR3 DNA sequence: TGTGTCAGCAGCCCACGACAGGGAAGCGCTGAAGCTTTCTTT. The variable domain in full, with the rest retrieved from reference TRBV7-2 and TRBJ1-1, is GAGVSQSPSNKVTEKGKDVELRCDPISGHTALYWYRQSLGQGLEFLIYFQGNSAPDKSGLPSDRFSAERTGGSVSTLTIQRTQQEDSAVYLCVSSPRQGSAEAFFGQGTRLTVV.